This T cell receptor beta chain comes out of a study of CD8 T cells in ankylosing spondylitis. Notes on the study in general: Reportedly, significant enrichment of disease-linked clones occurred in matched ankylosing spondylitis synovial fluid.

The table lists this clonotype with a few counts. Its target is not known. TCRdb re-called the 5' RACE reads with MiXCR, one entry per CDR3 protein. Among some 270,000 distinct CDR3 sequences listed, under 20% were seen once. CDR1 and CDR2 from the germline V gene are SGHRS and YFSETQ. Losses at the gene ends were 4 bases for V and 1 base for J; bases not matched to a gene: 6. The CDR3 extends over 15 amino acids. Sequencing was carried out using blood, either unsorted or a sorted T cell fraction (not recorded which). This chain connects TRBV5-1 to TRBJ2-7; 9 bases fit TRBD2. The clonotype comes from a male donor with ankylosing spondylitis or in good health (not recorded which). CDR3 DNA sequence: TGCGCCAGCAGCGATCGACTAGCGGAGTCCTACGAGCAGTACTTC. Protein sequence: CASSDRLAESYEQYF.